The 6 T cell receptor beta chains listed next were all sequenced from one sample in a study of shared clonotypes between healthy human individuals. The method was immunoSEQ multiplex PCR; TCRdb's version includes in-frame clones alone and lacks a portion of them. The sample lists around 600,000 clones, 90% to 95% occurring once. Naive CD8 populations comprised CD45RO-negative cells positively selected for CCR7, excluding terminally differentiated effector memory CD45RA+ cells. The specimen was naive CD8+ T cells sorted from blood. The receptors were gathered from a young woman in good health.

The chain joins TRBV6-5 to TRBJ2-2, with unresolved D. The germline gives CDR1 MNHEY, CDR2 SVGAGI. CDR3 length: 12 residues. Trimming cost V 4 bases and J 2 bases, with 2 bases left between them. CDR3 amino acids: CASSFNTGELFF. The CDR3 DNA is TGTGCCAGCAGTTTCAACACCGGGGAGCTGTTTTTT.

The V call is TRBV7-6, the J call TRBJ2-7; no reliable D call. The CDR3 contains 13 residues. Germline CDR1 is SGHVS and CDR2 is FNYEAQ. The germline V and J ends were trimmed by 3 bases and 1 base, with 7 bases remaining between them. The DNA of the CDR3 is TGTGCCAGCAGCTTGGTGGTATCCTACGAGCAGTACTTC. It translates to CASSLVVSYEQYF.

Concerning this clone itself: The sample carries other DNA sequences with the same CDR3. This rearrangement joins TRBV5-4 to TRBJ2-1; TRBD2 agrees at 16 bases. The CDR3 spans 15 residues. J was trimmed by 7 bases and V by 4 bases; bases with no gene match: 2. CDR1 SGHNT and CDR2 YYREEE come from the germline V gene (reference sequence). CDR3 amino acids: CASSPGLAGGNEQFF. CDR3 DNA sequence: TGTGCCAGCAGCCCGGGACTAGCGGGAGGGAATGAGCAGTTCTTC.

The chain employs TRBV28 and TRBJ2-7; no reliable D call. Germline CDR1 is MDHEN and CDR2 is SYDVKM. This CDR3 has 14 amino acids. V was shortened by 5 bases and J by 2 bases, with 13 bases between the two germline ends. This CDR3 reads CASSLSESPYEQYF. The CDR3 nucleotides are TGTGCCAGCAGTCTATCCGAGTCCCCCTACGAGCAGTACTTC.

The chain recombines TRBV5-6 with TRBJ2-3; no clear D. The CDR3 consists of 15 residues. The germline CDR1 and CDR2 sequences are SGHDT and YYEEEE. V was pared by 5 bases and J by 0 bases, with 13 bases between. CDR3 protein: CASSLAGGSTDTQYF. The CDR3 nucleotides are TGTGCCAGCAGTTTAGCAGGTGGAAGCACAGATACGCAGTATTTT.

The genes are TRBV11-3 and TRBJ2-3, with a tentative D call TRBD1 (6 bases). The CDR3 length is 14 residues. With 2 bases removed from V and 4 bases from J, the gap between germline ends came to 10 bases. CDR1 is SGHNT, CDR2 YENEEA, per germline. The CDR3 sequence is CASSLTGMADTQYF. The CDR3 region has the DNA TGTGCCAGCAGCTTAACAGGGATGGCAGATACGCAGTATTTT.